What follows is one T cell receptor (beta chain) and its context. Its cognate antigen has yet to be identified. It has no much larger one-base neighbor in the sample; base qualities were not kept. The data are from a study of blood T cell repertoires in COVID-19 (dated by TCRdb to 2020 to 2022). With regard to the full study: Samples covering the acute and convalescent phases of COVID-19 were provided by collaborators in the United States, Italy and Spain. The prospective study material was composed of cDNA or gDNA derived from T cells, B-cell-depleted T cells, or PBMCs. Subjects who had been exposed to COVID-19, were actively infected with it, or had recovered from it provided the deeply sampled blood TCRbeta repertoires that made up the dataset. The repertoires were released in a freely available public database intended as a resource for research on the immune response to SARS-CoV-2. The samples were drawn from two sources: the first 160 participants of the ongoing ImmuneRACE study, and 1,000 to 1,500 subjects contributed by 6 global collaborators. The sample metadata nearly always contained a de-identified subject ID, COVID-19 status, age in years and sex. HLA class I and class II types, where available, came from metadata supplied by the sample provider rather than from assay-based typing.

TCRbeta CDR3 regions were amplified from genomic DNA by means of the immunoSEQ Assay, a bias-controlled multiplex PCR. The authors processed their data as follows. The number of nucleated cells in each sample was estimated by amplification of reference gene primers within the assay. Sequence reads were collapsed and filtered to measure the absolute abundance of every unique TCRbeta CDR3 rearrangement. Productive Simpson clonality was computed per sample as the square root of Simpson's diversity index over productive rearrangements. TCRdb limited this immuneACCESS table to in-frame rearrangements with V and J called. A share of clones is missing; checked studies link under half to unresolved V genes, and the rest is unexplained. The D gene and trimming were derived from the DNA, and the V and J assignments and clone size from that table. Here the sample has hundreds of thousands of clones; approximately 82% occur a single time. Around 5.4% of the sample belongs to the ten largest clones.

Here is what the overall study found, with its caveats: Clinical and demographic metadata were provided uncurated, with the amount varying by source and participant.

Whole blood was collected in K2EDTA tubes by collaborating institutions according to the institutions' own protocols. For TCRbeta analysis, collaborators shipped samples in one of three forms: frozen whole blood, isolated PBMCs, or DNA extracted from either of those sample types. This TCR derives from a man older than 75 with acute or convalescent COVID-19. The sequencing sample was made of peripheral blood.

The DNA is TGTGCCAGCAGCCTGGCGAGGGAGGAGACCCAGTACTTC. This encodes CASSLAREETQYF. Here the chain combines TRBV7-3 and TRBJ2-5; tentative D gene TRBD2, with 5 bases matching. In the germline V gene, CDR1 corresponds to SGHTA and CDR2 to FQGTGA. From the cysteine up to the phenylalanine, the CDR3 has a length of 13 residues. The sequence is cut down to CDR3 DNA, 39 bases in frame from base 1. V drops 5 bases and J drops 5 bases, leaving 12 bases in between.